These T cell receptor beta chains were read from a single sample in a study of T cells after yellow fever vaccination. Using its own MiXCR run on the 5' RACE reads, TCRdb lists one record per CDR3 protein. The table lists 150,000 to 200,000 distinct CDR3 sequences, approximately 6.7% of them singletons. The sample here was CD4+ T cells sorted from PBMCs, taken 5 to 6 days after the first yellow fever vaccination. The receptors were gathered from a man younger than 35 who received the YFV17D yellow fever vaccine. The CDR3 runs from the conserved cysteine through the conserved F or W. The D gene is left open where the match is weak. For some rows the clone size is stated as once, few or many, or as a class when expanded; others skip it.

v_gene: TRBV11-1; j_gene: TRBJ2-5; d_gene: TRBD1; abundance: .; CDR3nt: TGTGCCAGCAGCCCGAGGACAGGGGGAACGAAAGGGGAGACCCAGTACTTC; CDR3aa: CASSPRTGGTKGETQYF
v_gene: TRBV4-3; j_gene: TRBJ2-1; d_gene: TRBD2; abundance: .; CDR3nt: TGCGCCAGCAGCCAAGGGTCCGCGGGGGGGAGTAATGAGCAGTTCTTC; CDR3aa: CASSQGSAGGSNEQFF
v_gene: TRBV11-2; j_gene: TRBJ2-5; d_gene: TRBD2; abundance: few; CDR3nt: TGTGCCAGCAGCAAATTAGCGGGGGGCCCGGAGACCCAGTACTTC; CDR3aa: CASSKLAGGPETQYF
v_gene: TRBV10-2; j_gene: TRBJ1-2; d_gene: .; abundance: .; CDR3nt: TGCGCCAGCGTACCCGGGACGGCAAACTATGGCTACACCTTC; CDR3aa: CASVPGTANYGYTF
v_gene: TRBV7-8; j_gene: TRBJ2-3; d_gene: .; abundance: many; CDR3nt: TGTGCCAGCAGCTTAAGAGCTAGCACAGATACGCAGTATTTT; CDR3aa: CASSLRASTDTQYF
v_gene: TRBV7-8; j_gene: TRBJ1-3; d_gene: .; abundance: many; CDR3nt: TGTGCCAGCAGCGAACACAGGGCGAGTGGAAACACCATATATTTT; CDR3aa: CASSEHRASGNTIYF
v_gene: TRBV12-3/TRBV12-4; j_gene: TRBJ1-2; d_gene: .; abundance: many; CDR3nt: TGTGCCAGCAGTTTTTGGACGGGTGGCTACACCTTC; CDR3aa: CASSFWTGGYTF
v_gene: TRBV7-8; j_gene: TRBJ1-5; d_gene: .; abundance: .; CDR3nt: TGTGCCAGCAGCCAGTGGGGTTCCTTGGCTGCGAAGAAGCATTTT; CDR3aa: CASSQWGSLAAKKHF
v_gene: TRBV12-3/TRBV12-4; j_gene: TRBJ2-3; d_gene: TRBD2; abundance: .; CDR3nt: TGTGCCAGCAGTTTAGGTCCTAGCGGGGGGGTAGATACGCAGTATTTT; CDR3aa: CASSLGPSGGVDTQYF
v_gene: TRBV5-1; j_gene: TRBJ2-5; d_gene: .; abundance: many; CDR3nt: TGCGCCAGCAGCTCCTACAGGTCTGCGGGACAAGAGACCCAGTACTTC; CDR3aa: CASSSYRSAGQETQYF
v_gene: TRBV27; j_gene: TRBJ2-3; d_gene: TRBD1; abundance: .; CDR3nt: TGTGCCAGCAGTTTATTGTTGAGCGACAGGGGCCGGCGCAAGTATTTT; CDR3aa: CASSLLLSDRGRRKYF
v_gene: TRBV2; j_gene: TRBJ1-5; d_gene: TRBD1; abundance: .; CDR3nt: TGTGCCAGCAAGGGACAGGGGGGGGGACAGCCCCAGCATTTT; CDR3aa: CASKGQGGGQPQHF
v_gene: TRBV5-1; j_gene: TRBJ2-1; d_gene: .; abundance: .; CDR3nt: TGCGCCAGCAGCTTCTGGAGGGGCGAGCAGTTCTTC; CDR3aa: CASSFWRGEQFF
v_gene: TRBV18; j_gene: TRBJ1-1; d_gene: .; abundance: .; CDR3nt: TGTGCCAGCTCACGAGGCATACAGGGAGGTACTGAAGCTTTCTTT; CDR3aa: CASSRGIQGGTEAFF
v_gene: TRBV7-2; j_gene: TRBJ1-6; d_gene: .; abundance: .; CDR3nt: TGTGCCAGCAGCTCGGGGCGGGGGCCAGCCTCACCCCTCCACTTT; CDR3aa: CASSSGRGPASPLHF
v_gene: TRBV3-1; j_gene: TRBJ1-3; d_gene: .; abundance: few; CDR3nt: TGTGCCAGCGGGGGATATTCTGGAAACACCATATATTTT; CDR3aa: CASGGYSGNTIYF
v_gene: TRBV27; j_gene: TRBJ2-2; d_gene: TRBD2; abundance: many; CDR3nt: TGTGCCACCCAGCTAGCGGGGGGGCCGGGCACCGGGGAGCTGTTTTTT; CDR3aa: CATQLAGGPGTGELFF
v_gene: TRBV11-2; j_gene: TRBJ2-1; d_gene: TRBD2; abundance: few; CDR3nt: TGTGCCAGCAGCTTCGGAGCGGGGGGCCCCAATGAGCAGTTCTTC; CDR3aa: CASSFGAGGPNEQFF
v_gene: TRBV7-9; j_gene: TRBJ1-5; d_gene: TRBD1; abundance: many; CDR3nt: TGTGCCAGCAGCCCCCAGGGGGATCAGCCCCAGCATTTT; CDR3aa: CASSPQGDQPQHF
v_gene: TRBV7-2; j_gene: TRBJ1-2; d_gene: .; abundance: many; CDR3nt: TGTGCCAGCAGCTTCTTCATCCCCAAGGACTATGGCTACACCTTC; CDR3aa: CASSFFIPKDYGYTF
v_gene: TRBV5-6; j_gene: TRBJ1-2; d_gene: TRBD1; abundance: many; CDR3nt: TGTGCCAGCAGCCCAAGACAGGGGACGAATGGCTACACCTTC; CDR3aa: CASSPRQGTNGYTF
v_gene: TRBV12-3/TRBV12-4; j_gene: TRBJ2-2; d_gene: TRBD2; abundance: many; CDR3nt: TGTGCCAGCTGCCTCGGACTAGCGAACACCGGGGAGCTGTTTTTT; CDR3aa: CASCLGLANTGELFF
v_gene: TRBV18; j_gene: TRBJ1-5; d_gene: .; abundance: .; CDR3nt: TGTGCCAGCTCACCCCCTGGGCAGGGCTATCAGCCCCAGCATTTT; CDR3aa: CASSPPGQGYQPQHF
v_gene: TRBV7-3; j_gene: TRBJ2-7; d_gene: .; abundance: many; CDR3nt: TGTGCCAGCAGCCCCTCCTACGAGCAGTACTTC; CDR3aa: CASSPSYEQYF
v_gene: TRBV6-5; j_gene: TRBJ2-2; d_gene: TRBD1; abundance: many; CDR3nt: TGTGCCAGCAGTTACCCCCGGTCGGGGACAGGGGCCGGGGAGCTGTTTTTT; CDR3aa: CASSYPRSGTGAGELFF
v_gene: TRBV4-1; j_gene: TRBJ1-5; d_gene: TRBD1; abundance: .; CDR3nt: TGCGCCAGCAGCCGGTCGACAGGGGACAATCAGCCCCAGCATTTT; CDR3aa: CASSRSTGDNQPQHF
v_gene: TRBV7-2; j_gene: TRBJ2-1; d_gene: TRBD1; abundance: many; CDR3nt: TGTGCCAGCAGCTTAGATTCGACAGGGCCGTACAATGAGCAGTTCTTC; CDR3aa: CASSLDSTGPYNEQFF
v_gene: TRBV19; j_gene: TRBJ2-6; d_gene: .; abundance: few; CDR3nt: TGTGCCAGTACCAGAGGGAGCTCTGGGGCCAACGTCCTGACTTTC; CDR3aa: CASTRGSSGANVLTF
v_gene: TRBV12-3/TRBV12-4; j_gene: TRBJ2-2; d_gene: .; abundance: .; CDR3nt: TGTGCCTTCAGTTTAATTCGGAGGACAGGGAGGGTCAGCGGGGAGCTGTTTTTT; CDR3aa: CAFSLIRRTGRVSGELFF
v_gene: TRBV6-5; j_gene: TRBJ1-2; d_gene: .; abundance: many; CDR3nt: TGTGCCAGCAGTTACGACCCGTCAGCTCTCCGGTCCTACACCTTC; CDR3aa: CASSYDPSALRSYTF
v_gene: TRBV7-2; j_gene: TRBJ1-1; d_gene: TRBD1; abundance: .; CDR3nt: TGTGCCAGCAGCTTAAGTTTTTCCAGGGGGGAGACTGAAGTTTTCTTT; CDR3aa: CASSLSFSRGETEVFF
v_gene: TRBV7-2; j_gene: TRBJ1-4; d_gene: .; abundance: .; CDR3nt: TGTGCCAGCAGCTTAAAGGGGGGAAAACTGTTTTTT; CDR3aa: CASSLKGGKLFF
v_gene: TRBV19; j_gene: TRBJ1-2; d_gene: .; abundance: .; CDR3nt: TGTGCCAGTAGTCGGCCGATCGGGTCAGGGGCGGCCTATGGCTACACCTTC; CDR3aa: CASSRPIGSGAAYGYTF
v_gene: TRBV7-6; j_gene: TRBJ2-7; d_gene: .; abundance: many; CDR3nt: TGTGCCAGCAGCTTAATCCCGAGTGGGCAAGGGCGGGAAAACGAGCAGTACTTC; CDR3aa: CASSLIPSGQGRENEQYF
v_gene: TRBV5-1; j_gene: TRBJ2-1; d_gene: TRBD2; abundance: many; CDR3nt: TGCGCCAGCAGCTTAGGAGGCGGGGGGGTCAATGAGCAGTTCTTC; CDR3aa: CASSLGGGGVNEQFF
v_gene: TRBV12-3/TRBV12-4; j_gene: TRBJ1-2; d_gene: TRBD1; abundance: many; CDR3nt: TGTGCCAGCAGCCAGACAGGGACTAACTATGGCTACACCTTC; CDR3aa: CASSQTGTNYGYTF
v_gene: TRBV24-1; j_gene: TRBJ1-2; d_gene: TRBD1; abundance: many; CDR3nt: TGTGCCACCAGTGATACTAATACAGGGGATGGCTACACCTTC; CDR3aa: CATSDTNTGDGYTF
v_gene: TRBV10-2; j_gene: TRBJ2-7; d_gene: .; abundance: many; CDR3nt: TGCGCCAGCCAAGAGCCCTCGGGGACCTTCTACGAGCAGTACTTC; CDR3aa: CASQEPSGTFYEQYF
v_gene: TRBV20-1; j_gene: TRBJ1-1; d_gene: .; abundance: few; CDR3nt: TGCAGTGCTAGAGCCGGGAGTCTGAACACTGAAGCTTTCTTT; CDR3aa: CSARAGSLNTEAFF
v_gene: TRBV7-9; j_gene: TRBJ1-4; d_gene: TRBD1; abundance: few; CDR3nt: TGTGCCAGCAGCCCCGGGACAGGGGGCGCGGGTGAAAAACTGTTTTTT; CDR3aa: CASSPGTGGAGEKLFF
v_gene: TRBV4-3; j_gene: TRBJ2-7; d_gene: .; abundance: many; CDR3nt: TGCGCCAGCAGCCAAGTCCAGGGCTACGAGCAGTACTTC; CDR3aa: CASSQVQGYEQYF
v_gene: TRBV20-1; j_gene: TRBJ1-5; d_gene: .; abundance: many; CDR3nt: TGCAGTGCTAGAGATCGCGACCGTAGCAATCAGCCCCAGCATTTT; CDR3aa: CSARDRDRSNQPQHF
v_gene: TRBV2; j_gene: TRBJ2-1; d_gene: .; abundance: few; CDR3nt: TGTGCCAGCAGTGAAGGTTCCTACAATGAGCAGTTCTTC; CDR3aa: CASSEGSYNEQFF